Shown below are 30 T cell receptor beta chains from a single sample sequenced in a study of blood T cell repertoires in COVID-19. This table comes from immunoSEQ multiplex PCR, and its TCRdb copy is limited to in-frame clones, with some not included. The sample yields 40,000 to 50,000 clones, approximately 90% seen once. The sample comprised peripheral blood. The receptors here all came from a man in his fifties or sixties with acute or convalescent COVID-19.

The V gene is TRBV3-1 (or the pseudogene TRBV3-2), the J gene TRBJ1-2; 8 bases fit TRBD1. CDR3 size: 14 residues. V gave up 4 bases and J gave up 5 bases; unmatched junction bases: 6. CDR1 LGHDT and CDR2 YNNKEL come from the germline V gene (reference sequence). This chain's CDR3 is CASSPDRVRYGYTF. The CDR3 region has the DNA TGTGCCAGCAGCCCGGACAGGGTTAGGTATGGCTACACCTTC.

V gene TRBV7-2 combines with J gene TRBJ1-4; possible D gene TRBD1, 6 bases. This CDR3 region has 14 residues. V lost 5 bases to trimming and J lost 8 bases, with 15 bases between them. CDR1 and CDR2 from the germline V gene are SGHTA and FQGNSA. The CDR3 spells CASSPVGGGEKLFF. DNA for the CDR3: TGTGCCAGCAGCCCAGTAGGGGGGGGAGAAAAACTGTTTTTT.

The rearrangement links TRBV9 to TRBJ1-1; TRBD1 aligns across 7 bases. CDR3 length equals 16 residues. Trimming cost V 0 bases and J 5 bases; bases outside gene matches: 10. CDR1 SGDLS and CDR2 YYNGEE come from the germline V gene. The CDR3 DNA is TGTGCCAGCAGCGTAGGGCCAGGGGGTGCCCGGACTGAAGCTTTCTTT. This codes for CASSVGPGGARTEAFF.

The chain links TRBV5-4 to TRBJ2-1; TRBD2 aligns across 11 bases. The CDR3 runs to 15 residues. V shed 0 bases and J 9 bases; nucleotides not matched to a gene: 5. Per the germline V gene, CDR1 is SGHNT and CDR2 is YYREEE (reference sequence). The CDR3 sequence is CASSLVSGGASEQFF. DNA for the CDR3: TGTGCCAGCAGCTTGGTTAGCGGGGGGGCTAGTGAGCAGTTCTTC.

This chain uses TRBV28 with TRBJ2-3; perhaps TRBD1 as D (6 bases). The V end was cut by 6 bases, the J end by 10 bases, with 20 bases between. The germline V gene has CDR1 MDHEN and CDR2 SYDVKM. The CDR3 spans 14 residues. This CDR3 is CASSYTGNRPAQYF. CDR3 sequence (DNA): TGTGCCAGCAGCTACACAGGGAATAGGCCCGCGCAGTATTTT.

The genes are TRBV7-8 and TRBJ2-7, with 11 bases aligning to TRBD1. CDR3 length equals 16 residues. Germline V lookup: CDR1 SGHVS, CDR2 FQNEAQ. The J segment lost 3 bases and the V segment lost 6 bases, leaving 10 bases of the junction unmatched. CDR3 nucleotides: TGTGCCAGCAGTCCGAGGACCGGGACAGGGGGCTACGAGCAGTACTTC. Residues: CASSPRTGTGGYEQYF.

This chain links TRBV5-6 with TRBJ1-5; the D is unclear. The V end lost 4 bases, the J end lost 3 bases, and 11 bases lay between the germline ends. This CDR3 is built from 14 residues. Germline values: CDR1 SGHDT, CDR2 YYEEEE. CDR3 sequence reads: CASSLRGPNQPQHF. The CDR3 DNA follows: TGTGCCAGCAGCCTCCGAGGCCCCAATCAGCCCCAGCATTTT.

This chain connects TRBV5-1 to TRBJ2-1; D gene unclear. Germline V gene lookup returns CDR1 SGHRS and CDR2 YFSETQ. The CDR3 totals 14 residues. Between the trimmed V and J ends, which lost 0 bases and 2 bases, there was a span of 6 bases. CDR3 loop: CASSLDRTYNEQFF. In nucleotides, the CDR3 is TGCGCCAGCAGCTTGGACAGAACCTACAATGAGCAGTTCTTC.

This clone appeared a single time. The genes are TRBV4-1 and TRBJ1-2; 7 bases align to TRBD1. The CDR3 loop spans 14 amino acids. With V trimmed by 0 bases and J by 8 bases, 6 bases remained unmatched. The V gene's germline CDR1 is MGHRA and CDR2 YSYEKL. DNA for the CDR3: TGCGCCAGCAGCCAAGAACGTAGGGGGCTCGGCTACACCTTC. Protein product: CASSQERRGLGYTF.

This clone was detected once. The chain links TRBV12-3 or TRBV12-4 to TRBJ2-3; tentative D call: TRBD1 (5 bases). This CDR3 region has 12 residues. V gave up 4 bases and J gave up 7 bases, with 9 bases separating them. The CDR3 region is CASSSGPHTQYF. The DNA for the CDR3 is TGTGCCAGCAGTTCAGGGCCCCATACGCAGTATTTT.

V is TRBV19 and J is TRBJ2-1, with 7 nucleotides matching TRBD2. The ends lost 4 bases at V and 1 base at J; junction bases unmatched: 4. Germline V CDR1 and CDR2: LNHDA, SQIVND (reference sequence). This CDR3 spans 15 amino acids. The CDR3 spells CASSRRGDSYNEQFF. DNA for the CDR3: TGTGCCAGTAGTAGACGGGGGGATTCCTACAATGAGCAGTTCTTC.

The chain combines TRBV7-8 with TRBJ1-6; TRBD1 is a possible D gene (5 bases). The CDR3 is 15 amino acids. The V gene's germline CDR1 is SGHVS and CDR2 FQNEAQ. The ends were cut back, 5 bases at V and 4 bases at J, with 12 bases in the middle. The CDR3 here is CASSHRQLYNSPLHF. The DNA for the CDR3 is TGTGCCAGCAGCCACCGACAGCTATATAATTCACCCCTCCACTTT.

The CDR3, as DNA: TGTGCCAGCAGTTCCGGGGACACGAGGTATATTCATGGCTACACCTTC. The encoded protein is CASSSGDTRYIHGYTF. The gene calls are TRBV6-2 or TRBV6-3 and TRBJ1-2, with D possibly being TRBD1 (6 bases). CDR1 is MNHEY and CDR2 is SVGEGT in the germline V gene. The CDR3 is made up of 16 amino acids. The V gene lost 4 bases and the J gene lost 6 bases, with 21 bases spanning the gap.

Of note for this clone: The sample holds other DNA sequences that translate to the same CDR3. V is TRBV5-1 and J is TRBJ2-7, with 10 nucleotides matching TRBD1. This CDR3 has 15 residues. The V gene end was trimmed by 4 bases and the J gene end by 2 bases; junction bases not matched to a gene: 6. Germline V gene lookup returns CDR1 SGHRS and CDR2 YFSETQ. This CDR3 reads CASSPGGTGAYEQYF. CDR3 nucleotides: TGCGCCAGCAGCCCCGGGGGGACAGGGGCCTACGAGCAGTACTTC.

V usage is TRBV2 and J usage is TRBJ1-2, with 9 bases lining up with TRBD1. The germline V gene has CDR1 SNHLY and CDR2 FYNNEI. V lost 6 bases to trimming and J lost 4 bases; unmatched junction nucleotides: 12. This CDR3 is 16 amino acids long. CDR3 residues: CASSISGTGQGYGYTF. The CDR3 bases are TGTGCCAGCAGCATATCCGGGACAGGGCAGGGCTATGGCTACACCTTC.

V and J are TRBV5-8 and TRBJ1-1, with D unresolved. The CDR3 covers 13 residues. Germline CDR1 reads SGHTS; CDR2 reads YDEGEE. V lost 8 bases, J lost 4 bases, and 15 bases lay in between. The CDR3 spells CASIWRAGTEAFF. CDR3 DNA sequence: TGTGCCAGTATATGGCGGGCGGGCACTGAAGCTTTCTTT. Full variable domain (outside the CDR3, taken from reference TRBV5-8 and TRBJ1-1): EAGVTQSPTHLIKTRGQQATLRCSPISGHTSVYWYQQALGLGLQFLLWYDEGEERNRGNFPPRFSGRQFPNYSSELNVNALELEDSALYLCASIWRAGTEAFFGQGTRLTVV.

This chain links TRBV18 with TRBJ2-7, with a weak D call TRBD1 (6 bases). Germline-derived CDR1 and CDR2 are KGHSH and LQKENI. V lost 2 bases, J lost 2 bases, and 13 bases lay in between. The CDR3 runs to 15 residues. CDR3 sequence: CASSPYRQDTYEQYF. DNA for the CDR3: TGTGCCAGCTCACCATACCGACAGGACACCTACGAGCAGTACTTC. The full variable domain, rest sourced from reference TRBV18 and TRBJ2-7, is NAGVMQNPRHLVRRRGQEARLRCSPMKGHSHVYWYRQLPEEGLKFMVYLQKENIIDESGMPKERFSAEFPKEGPSILRIQQVVRGDSAAYFCASSPYRQDTYEQYFGPGTRLTVT.

V is TRBV12-3 or TRBV12-4 and J is TRBJ1-1; a possible D gene is TRBD1 (5 bases). V was trimmed by 5 bases and J by 5 bases, leaving 9 bases between them. This CDR3 spans 12 amino acids. CDR3 protein: CASSPRGTEAFF. The CDR3 DNA sequence: TGTGCCAGCAGTCCCCGGGGGACTGAAGCTTTCTTT.

The DNA of the CDR3 is TGTGCCACCAGCCCCCGAGAGGGGGCCATCTATGGCTACACCTTC. As protein: CATSPREGAIYGYTF. V and J are TRBV15 and TRBJ1-2; TRBD1 aligns across 7 bases. CDR3 length: 15 amino acids. Trimming cost V 5 bases and J 4 bases; bases outside gene matches: 10. Per germline, CDR1 LNHNV and CDR2 YYDKDF (reference sequence).

The chain has TRBV18 and TRBJ1-1; unclear D gene. The V gene's germline CDR1 is KGHSH and CDR2 LQKENI. V lost 0 bases, J lost 5 bases, and 10 bases lay in between. This CDR3 has 14 residues. The CDR3: CASSPPEKRTEAFF. Written as DNA, the CDR3 is TGTGCCAGCTCACCACCCGAGAAAAGAACTGAAGCTTTCTTT. Drawing the rest from reference TRBV18 and TRBJ1-1, the complete variable domain is NAGVMQNPRHLVRRRGQEARLRCSPMKGHSHVYWYRQLPEEGLKFMVYLQKENIIDESGMPKERFSAEFPKEGPSILRIQQVVRGDSAAYFCASSPPEKRTEAFFGQGTRLTVV.

The chain has TRBV11-2 and TRBJ2-7; 8 nucleotides match TRBD1. Trimming took 5 bases from V and 3 from J; bases not matched to a gene: 3. This CDR3 contains 13 residues. The V gene's germline CDR1 is SGHAT and CDR2 FQNNGV. In DNA, the CDR3 is TGTGCCAGCAGCCTACAGGGGGTCTACGAGCAGTACTTC. It specifies CASSLQGVYEQYF.

V gene TRBV4-3 combines with J gene TRBJ2-2, with a weak D call TRBD1 (5 bases). Germline V gives CDR1 LGHNA, CDR2 YSLEER. The CDR3 runs 17 residues. Trimming shortened V by 1 base and J by 6 bases, and 18 bases separated the two germline ends. CDR3 bases: TGCGCCAGCAGCCAAGGGATAGGGGTAGGCATCGCCGGGGAGCTGTTTTTT. Its protein is CASSQGIGVGIAGELFF.

This chain joins TRBV6-6 and TRBJ2-5; D is uncertain. Germline CDR1 and CDR2: MNHNY and SVGAGI (reference sequence). The V end was cut by 2 bases, the J end by 4 bases, with 11 bases between. This CDR3 has 14 amino acids. The CDR3 DNA sequence: TGTGCCAGCAGTTACAGTGAAGCACGAGAGACCCAGTACTTC. Protein product: CASSYSEARETQYF.

V is TRBV19 and J is TRBJ2-3; 8 bases are a match to TRBD2. Unmatched junction bases numbered 3, after V lost 1 base and J lost 3 bases. Germline V lookup: CDR1 LNHDA, CDR2 SQIVND (reference sequence). The CDR3 consists of 15 residues. The CDR3 spells CASSIAGGFTDTQYF. CDR3 bases: TGTGCCAGTAGTATAGCGGGGGGGTTTACAGATACGCAGTATTTT.

CDR3 nucleotides: TGTGCCAGCAGCTTAATTGGGGCTGGGGCAGATACGCAGTATTTT. Translating it yields CASSLIGAGADTQYF. This chain joins TRBV11-2 and TRBJ2-3, with D possibly matching TRBD1 (5 bases). Deletions cut 2 bases from V and 4 bases from J, with 13 bases between. CDR1 and CDR2 (germline): SGHAT, FQNNGV. The CDR3 is made up of 15 amino acids. The entire variable domain, with the rest obtained from reference TRBV11-2 and TRBJ2-3, is as follows: EAGVAQSPRYKIIEKRQSVAFWCNPISGHATLYWYQQILGQGPKLLIQFQNNGVVDDSQLPKDRFSAERLKGVDSTLKIQPAKLEDSAVYLCASSLIGAGADTQYFGPGTRLTVL.

The rearrangement joins TRBV18 to TRBJ1-1, with a weak D call TRBD1 (6 bases). Trimming took 6 bases from V and 0 from J, leaving 14 bases between them. Germline loops: CDR1 KGHSH, CDR2 LQKENI. This CDR3 comprises 15 residues. In nucleotides, the CDR3 is TGTGCCAGCTCCCCAGGACAGATCATGAACACTGAAGCTTTCTTT. This translates into CASSPGQIMNTEAFF.

The rearrangement uses TRBV6-1 and TRBJ1-1, with 8 bases identical to TRBD1. The V gene end was trimmed by 2 bases and the J gene end by 7 bases; junction bases not matched to a gene: 15. The germline V gene has CDR1 MNHNS and CDR2 SASEGT. The CDR3 has 17 amino acids. The CDR3 coding sequence is TGTGCCAGCAGTGAACCGAGCTGGGTGGGACAGGCGATTGAAGCTTTCTTT. It encodes CASSEPSWVGQAIEAFF.

The chain combines TRBV6-5 with TRBJ2-1; TRBD2 matches 7 bases. V was pared by 5 bases and J by 6 bases, with 10 bases of the junction left unmatched. CDR1 is MNHEY, CDR2 SVGAGI, per germline. The CDR3 totals 15 residues. CDR3 DNA sequence: TGTGCCAGCAGTACAAGCGGGGCGCTCTCCAATGAGCAGTTCTTC. It codes for CASSTSGALSNEQFF.

V and J are TRBV4-1 and TRBJ1-5, with TRBD1 matching 9 bases. The junction had 6 bases not matched to a gene; V was cut back by 3 bases and J by 3 bases. CDR1 and CDR2 from the germline V gene are MGHRA and YSYEKL. The CDR3 covers 16 residues. The CDR3 sequence is CASSHSGTGINQPQHF. Written as DNA, the CDR3 is TGCGCCAGCAGCCATTCCGGGACAGGGATCAATCAGCCCCAGCATTTT.

This chain connects TRBV27 to TRBJ1-1; no clear D gene. Germline CDR1 is MNHEY and CDR2 is SMNVEV (reference sequence). The CDR3 is 13 residues long. Trimming stripped 1 base from V and 7 bases from J, with 10 bases between. The CDR3 region is CASSLLRAGEAFF. The CDR3 DNA is TGTGCCAGCAGTTTATTGCGGGCGGGTGAAGCTTTCTTT.